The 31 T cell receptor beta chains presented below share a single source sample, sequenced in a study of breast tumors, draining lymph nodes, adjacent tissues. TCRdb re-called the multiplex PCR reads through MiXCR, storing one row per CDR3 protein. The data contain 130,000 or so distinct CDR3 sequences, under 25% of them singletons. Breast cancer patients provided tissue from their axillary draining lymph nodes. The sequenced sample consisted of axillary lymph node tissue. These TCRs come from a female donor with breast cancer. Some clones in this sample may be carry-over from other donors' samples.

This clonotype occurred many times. Written as DNA, the CDR3 is TGTGCCAGCAGTGATTTCGGTGTCAGCCTGTCGGCCCTCCACTTT. This translates into CASSDFGVSLSALHF. The chain is built from TRBV2 and TRBJ1-6; D not certain. CDR1 and CDR2 from the germline V gene are SNHLY and FYNNEI. The CDR3 has 15 amino acids. The V gene lost 3 bases and the J gene lost 14 bases, with 20 bases spanning the gap. Full variable domain (rest looked up from reference TRBV2 and TRBJ1-6): EPEVTQTPSHQVTQMGQEVILRCVPISNHLYFYWYRQILGQKVEFLVSFYNNEISEKSEIFDDQFSVERPDGSNFTLKIRSTKLEDSAMYFCASSDFGVSLSALHFGNGTRLTVT.

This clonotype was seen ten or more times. This chain's CDR3 is CASSTGTGGNEKLFF. The DNA for the CDR3 is TGTGCCAGTAGTACCGGGACAGGGGGTAATGAAAAACTGTTTTTT. The V and J genes are TRBV19 and TRBJ1-4; 11 bases agree with TRBD1. Trimming removed 4 bases from V and 4 bases from J; junction bases left unmatched: 2. The CDR3 sequence is 15 residues long. CDR1 and CDR2 from the germline V gene are LNHDA and SQIVND (reference sequence).

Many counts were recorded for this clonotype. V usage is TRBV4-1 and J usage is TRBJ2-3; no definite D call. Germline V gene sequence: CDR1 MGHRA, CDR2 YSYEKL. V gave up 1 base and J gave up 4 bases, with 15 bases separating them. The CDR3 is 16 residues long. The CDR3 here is CASSQAGGRAADTQYF. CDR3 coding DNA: TGCGCCAGCAGCCAAGCCGGCGGTCGGGCGGCAGATACGCAGTATTTT.

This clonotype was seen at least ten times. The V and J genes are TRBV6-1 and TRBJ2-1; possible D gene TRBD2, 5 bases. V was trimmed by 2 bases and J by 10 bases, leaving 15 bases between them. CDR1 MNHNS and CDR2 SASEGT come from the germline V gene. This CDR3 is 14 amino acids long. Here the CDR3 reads CASSEIVWETEQFF. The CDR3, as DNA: TGTGCCAGCAGTGAAATTGTCTGGGAGACCGAGCAGTTCTTC.

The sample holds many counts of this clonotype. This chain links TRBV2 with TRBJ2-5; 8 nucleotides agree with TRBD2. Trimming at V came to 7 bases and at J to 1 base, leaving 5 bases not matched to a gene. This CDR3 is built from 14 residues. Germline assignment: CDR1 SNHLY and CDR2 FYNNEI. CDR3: CASNRLATQETQYF. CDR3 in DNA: TGTGCCAGCAACAGACTAGCGACCCAAGAGACCCAGTACTTC.

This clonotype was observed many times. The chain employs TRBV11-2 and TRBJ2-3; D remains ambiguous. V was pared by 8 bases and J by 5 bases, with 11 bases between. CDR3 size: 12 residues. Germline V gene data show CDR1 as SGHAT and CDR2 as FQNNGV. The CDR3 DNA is TGTGCCAGCCGCCCGGTGGGAGATACGCAGTATTTT. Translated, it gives CASRPVGDTQYF. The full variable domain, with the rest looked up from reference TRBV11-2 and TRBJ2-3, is EAGVAQSPRYKIIEKRQSVAFWCNPISGHATLYWYQQILGQGPKLLIQFQNNGVVDDSQLPKDRFSAERLKGVDSTLKIQPAKLEDSAVYLCASRPVGDTQYFGPGTRLTVL.

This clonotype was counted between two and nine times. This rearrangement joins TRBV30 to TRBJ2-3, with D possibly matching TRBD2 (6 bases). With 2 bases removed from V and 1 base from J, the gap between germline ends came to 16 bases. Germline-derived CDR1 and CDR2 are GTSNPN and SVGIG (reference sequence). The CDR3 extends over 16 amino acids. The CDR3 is CAWSPGGAFGTDTQYF. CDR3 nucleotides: TGTGCCTGGAGTCCCGGAGGGGCGTTCGGCACAGATACGCAGTATTTT.

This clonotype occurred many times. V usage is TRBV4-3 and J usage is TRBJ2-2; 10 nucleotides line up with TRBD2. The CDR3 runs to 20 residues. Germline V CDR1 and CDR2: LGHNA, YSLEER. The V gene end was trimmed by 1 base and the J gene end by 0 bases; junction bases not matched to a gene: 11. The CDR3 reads CASSQGYFIAGGTNTGELFF. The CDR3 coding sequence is TGCGCCAGCAGCCAAGGATACTTTATAGCGGGAGGAACGAACACCGGGGAGCTGTTTTTT.

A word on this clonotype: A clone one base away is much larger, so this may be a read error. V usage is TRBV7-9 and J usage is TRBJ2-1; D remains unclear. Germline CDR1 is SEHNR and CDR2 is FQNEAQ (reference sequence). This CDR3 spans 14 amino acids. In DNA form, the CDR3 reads TGTGCCAGCAGCTTAGGCGGTTCATATGGTGAGCAGCTCTTC. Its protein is CASSLGGSYGEQLF.

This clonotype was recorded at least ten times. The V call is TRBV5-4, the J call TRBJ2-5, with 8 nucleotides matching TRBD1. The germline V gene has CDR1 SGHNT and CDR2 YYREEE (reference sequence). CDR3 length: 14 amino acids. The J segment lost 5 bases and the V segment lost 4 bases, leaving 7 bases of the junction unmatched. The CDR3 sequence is CASSNGQGRETQYF. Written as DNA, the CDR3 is TGTGCCAGCAGCAATGGACAGGGTAGGGAGACCCAGTACTTC.

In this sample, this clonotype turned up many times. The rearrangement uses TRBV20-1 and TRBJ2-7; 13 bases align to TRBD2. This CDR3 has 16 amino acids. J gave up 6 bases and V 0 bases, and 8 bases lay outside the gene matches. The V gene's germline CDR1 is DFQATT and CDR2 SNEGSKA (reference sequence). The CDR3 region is CSARDWATSGRFEQYF. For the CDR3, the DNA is TGCAGTGCTAGAGATTGGGCGACTAGCGGGAGGTTCGAGCAGTACTTC.

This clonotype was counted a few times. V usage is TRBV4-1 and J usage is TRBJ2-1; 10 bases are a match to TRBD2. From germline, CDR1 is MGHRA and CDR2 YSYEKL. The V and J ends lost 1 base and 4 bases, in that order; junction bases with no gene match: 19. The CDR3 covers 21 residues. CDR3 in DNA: TGCGCCAGCAGCCAAGTTCTAGGGGCTAGCGGGAGTGAGGGAGGGTACAATGAGCAGTTCTTC. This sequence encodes CASSQVLGASGSEGGYNEQFF.

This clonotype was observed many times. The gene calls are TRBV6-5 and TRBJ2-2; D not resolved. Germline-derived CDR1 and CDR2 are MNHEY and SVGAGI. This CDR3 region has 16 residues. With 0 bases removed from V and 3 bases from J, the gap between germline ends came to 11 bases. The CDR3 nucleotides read TGTGCCAGCAGTTACTCGAGTCTGTCTTACACCGGGGAGCTGTTTTTT. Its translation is CASSYSSLSYTGELFF.

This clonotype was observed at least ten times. This chain's CDR3 is CSAHSTATDTQYF. CDR3 in DNA: TGCAGTGCTCACTCCACCGCGACAGATACGCAGTATTTT. V usage is TRBV20-1 and J usage is TRBJ2-3; D is unclear. V lost 5 bases, J lost 3 bases, and 12 bases lay in between. The V gene's germline CDR1 is DFQATT and CDR2 SNEGSKA (reference sequence). The CDR3 covers 13 residues.

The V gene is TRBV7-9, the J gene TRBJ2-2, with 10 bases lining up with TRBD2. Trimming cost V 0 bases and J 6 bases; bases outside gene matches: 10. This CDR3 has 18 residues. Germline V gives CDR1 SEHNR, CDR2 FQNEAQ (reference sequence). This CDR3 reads CASSLALRTSGYSGELFF. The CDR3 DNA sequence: TGTGCCAGCAGCTTAGCGCTCAGGACTAGCGGATATTCCGGGGAGCTGTTTTTT.

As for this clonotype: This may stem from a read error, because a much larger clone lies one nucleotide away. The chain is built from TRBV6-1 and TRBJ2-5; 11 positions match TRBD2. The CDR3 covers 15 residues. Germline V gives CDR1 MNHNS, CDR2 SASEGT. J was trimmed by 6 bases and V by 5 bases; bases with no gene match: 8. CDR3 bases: TGTGCCAGCAGTTTCTTACTAGCGGGGGAGAAGACCCAGTACTTC. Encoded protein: CASSFLLAGEKTQYF.

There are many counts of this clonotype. The DNA for the CDR3 is TGTGCCAGTAGCTTAGACCCGGGACAGACAGGAAACTATGGCTACACCTTC. Protein: CASSLDPGQTGNYGYTF. V usage is TRBV19 and J usage is TRBJ1-2, with 7 bases matching TRBD1. Germline V lookup: CDR1 LNHDA, CDR2 SQIVND (reference sequence). CDR3 length equals 17 residues. Trimming took 6 bases from V and 2 from J; bases not matched to a gene: 15.

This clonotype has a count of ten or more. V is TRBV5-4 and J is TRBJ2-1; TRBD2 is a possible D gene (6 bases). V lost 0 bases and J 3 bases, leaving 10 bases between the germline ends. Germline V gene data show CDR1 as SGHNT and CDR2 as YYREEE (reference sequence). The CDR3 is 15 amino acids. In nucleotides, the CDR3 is TGTGCCAGCAGCTTGGGGGCTAGCGTCTACAATGAGCAGTTCTTC. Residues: CASSLGASVYNEQFF. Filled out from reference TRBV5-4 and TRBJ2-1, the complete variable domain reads ETGVTQSPTHLIKTRGQQVTLRCSSQSGHNTVSWYQQALGQGPQFIFQYYREEENGRGNFPPRFSGLQFPNYSSELNVNALELDDSALYLCASSLGASVYNEQFFGPGTRLTVL.

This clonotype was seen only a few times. The CDR3, as DNA: TGTGCCAGCAGCCAAGACTCCTTCTCTGGAAACACCATATATTTT. Protein product: CASSQDSFSGNTIYF. The chain combines TRBV14 with TRBJ1-3; D unclear. CDR1 and CDR2 (germline): SGHDN, FVKESK. Deletions cut 0 bases from V and 0 bases from J, with 6 bases between. The CDR3 is made up of 15 amino acids.

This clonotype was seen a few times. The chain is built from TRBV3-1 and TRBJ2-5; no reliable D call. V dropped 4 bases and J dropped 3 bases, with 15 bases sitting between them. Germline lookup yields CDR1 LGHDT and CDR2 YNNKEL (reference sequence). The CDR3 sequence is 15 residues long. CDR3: CASSPSVSGEETQYF. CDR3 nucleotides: TGTGCCAGCAGCCCCTCGGTTTCGGGCGAAGAGACCCAGTACTTC.

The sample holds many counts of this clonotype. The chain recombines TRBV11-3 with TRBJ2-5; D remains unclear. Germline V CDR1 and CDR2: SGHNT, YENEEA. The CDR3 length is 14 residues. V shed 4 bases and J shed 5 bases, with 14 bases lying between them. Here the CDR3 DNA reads TGTGCCAGCAGCTCCGGTTCACTGGGGGAGACCCAGTACTTC. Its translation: CASSSGSLGETQYF.

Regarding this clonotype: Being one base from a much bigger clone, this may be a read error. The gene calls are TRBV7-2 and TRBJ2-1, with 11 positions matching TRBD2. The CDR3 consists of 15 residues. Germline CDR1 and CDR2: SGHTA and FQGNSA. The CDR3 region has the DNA TGTGCCACCAGCCCGGGACTAGCGGCCTACAATGAGCAGTTCTTC. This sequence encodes CATSPGLAAYNEQFF. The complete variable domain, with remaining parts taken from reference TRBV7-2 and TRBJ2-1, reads GAGVSQSPSNKVTEKGKDVELRCDPISGHTALYWYRQSLGQGLEFLIYFQGNSAPDKSGLPSDRFSAERTGGSVSTLTIQRTQQEDSAVYLCATSPGLAAYNEQFFGPGTRLTVL.

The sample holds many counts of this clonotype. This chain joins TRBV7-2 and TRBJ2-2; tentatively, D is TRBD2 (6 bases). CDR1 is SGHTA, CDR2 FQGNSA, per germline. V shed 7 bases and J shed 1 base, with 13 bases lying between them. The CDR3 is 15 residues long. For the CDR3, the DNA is TGTGCCAGCAACCAAGCGGGCCTGAACACCGGGGAGCTGTTTTTT. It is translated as CASNQAGLNTGELFF.

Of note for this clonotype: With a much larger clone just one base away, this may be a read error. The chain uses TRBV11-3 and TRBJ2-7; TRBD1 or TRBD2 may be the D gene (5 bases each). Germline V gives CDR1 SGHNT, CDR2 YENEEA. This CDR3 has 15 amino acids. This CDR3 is CASSPFGRGRDEQHF. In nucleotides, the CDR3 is TGTGCCAGCAGCCCCTTTGGTCGGGGACGGGACGAGCAGCACTTC.

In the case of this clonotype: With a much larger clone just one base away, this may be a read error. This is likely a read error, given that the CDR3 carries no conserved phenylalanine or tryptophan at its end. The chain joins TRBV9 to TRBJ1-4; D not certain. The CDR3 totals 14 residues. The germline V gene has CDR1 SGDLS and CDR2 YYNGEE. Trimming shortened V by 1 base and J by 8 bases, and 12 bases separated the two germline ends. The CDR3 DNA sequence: TGTGCCAGCAGCGTACGGGGTGATGGAGAAAAACTGTTTCTT. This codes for CASSVRGDGEKLFL.

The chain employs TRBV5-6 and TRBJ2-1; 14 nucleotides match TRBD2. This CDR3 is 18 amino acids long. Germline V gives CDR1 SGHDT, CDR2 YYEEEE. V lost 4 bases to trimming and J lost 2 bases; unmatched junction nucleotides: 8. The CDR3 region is CASSQGLAGDPAYNEQFF. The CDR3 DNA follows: TGTGCCAGCAGCCAGGGACTAGCGGGAGACCCAGCCTACAATGAGCAGTTCTTC.

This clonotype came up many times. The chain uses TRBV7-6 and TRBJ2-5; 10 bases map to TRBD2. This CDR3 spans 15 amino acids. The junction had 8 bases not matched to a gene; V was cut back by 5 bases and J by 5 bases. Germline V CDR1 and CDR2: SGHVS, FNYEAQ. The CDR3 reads CASSPGIAGGETQYF. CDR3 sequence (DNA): TGTGCCAGCAGCCCCGGTATAGCGGGAGGTGAGACCCAGTACTTC.

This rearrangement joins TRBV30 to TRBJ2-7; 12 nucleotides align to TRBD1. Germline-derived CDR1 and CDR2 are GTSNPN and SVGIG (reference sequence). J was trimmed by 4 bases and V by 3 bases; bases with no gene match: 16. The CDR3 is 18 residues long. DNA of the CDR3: TGTGCCTGGAGGGGACAGGGGGCGCAGGGGGCCATGATTTACGAGCAGTACTTC. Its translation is CAWRGQGAQGAMIYEQYF.

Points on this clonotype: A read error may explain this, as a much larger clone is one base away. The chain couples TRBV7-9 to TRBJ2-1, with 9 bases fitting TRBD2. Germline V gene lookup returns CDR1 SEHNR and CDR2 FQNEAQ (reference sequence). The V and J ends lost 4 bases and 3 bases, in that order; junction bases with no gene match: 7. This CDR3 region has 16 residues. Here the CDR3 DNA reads TGTGCCAGCAGCTCCGATAGCGGGAGCTTCTACAATGAGCAGTTCTTC. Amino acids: CASSSDSGSFYNEQFF.

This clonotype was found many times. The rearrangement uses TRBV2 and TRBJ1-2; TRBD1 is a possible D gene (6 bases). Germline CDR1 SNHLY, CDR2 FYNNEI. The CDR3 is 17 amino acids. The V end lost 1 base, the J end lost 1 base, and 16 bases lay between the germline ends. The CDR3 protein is CASSEGGAGVDNYGYTF. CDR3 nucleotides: TGTGCCAGCAGTGAAGGGGGGGCCGGGGTAGATAACTATGGCTACACCTTC.

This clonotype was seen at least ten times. CDR3 amino acids: CASSQLGAVNEKLFF. DNA of the CDR3: TGTGCCAGCAGCCAACTAGGAGCGGTTAATGAAAAACTGTTTTTT. The chain joins TRBV2 to TRBJ1-4, with D hard to call. Germline assignment: CDR1 SNHLY and CDR2 FYNNEI. The CDR3 covers 15 residues. The V end was cut by 6 bases, the J end by 4 bases, with 15 bases between.